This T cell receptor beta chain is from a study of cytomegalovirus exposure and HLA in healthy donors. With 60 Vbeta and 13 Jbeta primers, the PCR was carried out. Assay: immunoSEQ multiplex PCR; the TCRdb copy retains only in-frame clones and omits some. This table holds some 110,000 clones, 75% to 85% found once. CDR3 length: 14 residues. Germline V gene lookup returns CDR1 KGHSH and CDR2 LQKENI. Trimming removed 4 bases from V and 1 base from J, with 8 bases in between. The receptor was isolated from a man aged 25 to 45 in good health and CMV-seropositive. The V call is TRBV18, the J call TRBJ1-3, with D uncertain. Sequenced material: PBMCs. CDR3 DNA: TGTGCCAGCTCACTCTTACAGTCTGGAAACACCATATATTTT. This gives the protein CASSLLQSGNTIYF.